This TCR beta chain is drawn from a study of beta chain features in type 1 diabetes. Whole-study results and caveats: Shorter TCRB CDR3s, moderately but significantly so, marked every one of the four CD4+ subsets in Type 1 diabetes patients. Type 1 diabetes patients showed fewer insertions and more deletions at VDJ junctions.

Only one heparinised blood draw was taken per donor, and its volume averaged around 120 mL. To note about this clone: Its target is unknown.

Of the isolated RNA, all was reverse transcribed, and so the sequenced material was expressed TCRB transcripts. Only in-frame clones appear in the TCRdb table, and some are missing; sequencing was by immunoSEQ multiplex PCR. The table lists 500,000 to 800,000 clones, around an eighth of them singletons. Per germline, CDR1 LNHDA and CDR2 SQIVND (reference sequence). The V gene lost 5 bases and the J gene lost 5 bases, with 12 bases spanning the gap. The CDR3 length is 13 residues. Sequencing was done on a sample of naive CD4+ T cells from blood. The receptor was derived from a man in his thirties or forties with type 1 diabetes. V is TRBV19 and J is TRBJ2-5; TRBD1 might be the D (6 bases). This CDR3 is CASSWDKGETQYF. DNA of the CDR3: TGTGCCAGTAGTTGGGACAAGGGGGAGACCCAGTACTTC.